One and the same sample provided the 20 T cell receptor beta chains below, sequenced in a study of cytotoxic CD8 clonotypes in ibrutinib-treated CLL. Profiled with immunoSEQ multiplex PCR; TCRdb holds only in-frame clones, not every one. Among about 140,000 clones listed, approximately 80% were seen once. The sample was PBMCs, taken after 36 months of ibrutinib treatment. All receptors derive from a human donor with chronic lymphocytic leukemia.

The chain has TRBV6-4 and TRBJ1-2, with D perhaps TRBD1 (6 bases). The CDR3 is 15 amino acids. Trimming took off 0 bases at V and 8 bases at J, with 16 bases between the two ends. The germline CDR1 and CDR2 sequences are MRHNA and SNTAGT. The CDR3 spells CASSDSGGQTSGYTF. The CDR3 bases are TGTGCCAGCAGTGACTCGGGTGGACAGACGTCGGGCTACACCTTC.

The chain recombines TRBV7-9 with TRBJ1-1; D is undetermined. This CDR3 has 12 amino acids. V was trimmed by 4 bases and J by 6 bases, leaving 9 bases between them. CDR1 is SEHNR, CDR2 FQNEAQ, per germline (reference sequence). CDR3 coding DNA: TGTGCCAGCAGCTCAGGAATCTCTGAAGCTTTCTTT. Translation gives CASSSGISEAFF.

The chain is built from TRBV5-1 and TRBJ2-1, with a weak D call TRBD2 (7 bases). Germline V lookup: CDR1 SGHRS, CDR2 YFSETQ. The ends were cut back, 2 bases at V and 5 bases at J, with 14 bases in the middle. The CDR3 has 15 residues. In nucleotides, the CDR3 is TGCGCCAGCAGCTTAGGACGGGGGGCGGACAATGAGCAGTTCTTC. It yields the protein CASSLGRGADNEQFF.

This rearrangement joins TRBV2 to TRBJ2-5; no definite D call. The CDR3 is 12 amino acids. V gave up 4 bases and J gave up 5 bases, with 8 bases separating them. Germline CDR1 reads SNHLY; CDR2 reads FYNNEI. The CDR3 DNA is TGTGCCAGCAGTGTCGGGTCCGAGACCCAGTACTTC. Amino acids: CASSVGSETQYF.

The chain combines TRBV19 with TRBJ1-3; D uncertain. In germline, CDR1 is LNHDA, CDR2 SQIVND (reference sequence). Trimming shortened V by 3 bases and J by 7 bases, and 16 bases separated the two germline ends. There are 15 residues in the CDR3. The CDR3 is CASSMGRVTRNTIYF. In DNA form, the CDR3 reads TGTGCCAGTAGTATGGGTCGGGTAACCCGGAACACCATATATTTT.

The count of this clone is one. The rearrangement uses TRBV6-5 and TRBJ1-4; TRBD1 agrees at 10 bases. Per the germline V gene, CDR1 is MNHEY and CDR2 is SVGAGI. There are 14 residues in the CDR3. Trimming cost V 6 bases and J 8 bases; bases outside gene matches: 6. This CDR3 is CASRRGTGAEKLFF. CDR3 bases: TGTGCCAGCAGGAGGGGGACAGGGGCCGAAAAACTGTTTTTT.

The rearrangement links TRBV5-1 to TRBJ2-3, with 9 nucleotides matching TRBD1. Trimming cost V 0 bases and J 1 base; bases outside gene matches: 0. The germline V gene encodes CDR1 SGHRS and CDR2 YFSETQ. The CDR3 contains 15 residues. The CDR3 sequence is CASSLGTGGTDTQYF. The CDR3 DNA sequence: TGCGCCAGCAGCTTGGGGACAGGGGGCACAGATACGCAGTATTTT. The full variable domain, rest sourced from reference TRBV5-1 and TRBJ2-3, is KAGVTQTPRYLIKTRGQQVTLSCSPISGHRSVSWYQQTPGQGLQFLFEYFSETQRNKGNFPGRFSGRQFSNSRSEMNVSTLELGDSALYLCASSLGTGGTDTQYFGPGTRLTVL.

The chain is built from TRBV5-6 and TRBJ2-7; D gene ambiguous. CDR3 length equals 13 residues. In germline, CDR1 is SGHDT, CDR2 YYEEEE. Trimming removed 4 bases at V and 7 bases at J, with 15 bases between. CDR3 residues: CASSRSQKGEQYF. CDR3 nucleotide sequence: TGTGCCAGCAGCCGTTCTCAGAAAGGGGAGCAGTACTTC.

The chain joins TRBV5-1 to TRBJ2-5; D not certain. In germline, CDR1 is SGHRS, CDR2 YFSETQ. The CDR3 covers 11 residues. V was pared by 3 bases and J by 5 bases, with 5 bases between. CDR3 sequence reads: CASSSRETQYF. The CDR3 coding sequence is TGCGCCAGCAGCTCCCGGGAGACCCAGTACTTC.

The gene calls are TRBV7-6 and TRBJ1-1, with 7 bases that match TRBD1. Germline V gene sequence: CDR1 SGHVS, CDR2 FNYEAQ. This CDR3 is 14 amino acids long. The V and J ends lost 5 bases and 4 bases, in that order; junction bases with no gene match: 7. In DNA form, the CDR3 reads TGTGCCAGCAGCGCACAGGGGTTGGGCACTGAAGCTTTCTTT. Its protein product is CASSAQGLGTEAFF. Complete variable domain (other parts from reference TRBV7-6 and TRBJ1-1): GAGVSQSPRYKVTKRGQDVALRCDPISGHVSLYWYRQALGQGPEFLTYFNYEAQQDKSGLPNDRFSAERPEGSISTLTIQRTEQRDSAMYRCASSAQGLGTEAFFGQGTRLTVV.

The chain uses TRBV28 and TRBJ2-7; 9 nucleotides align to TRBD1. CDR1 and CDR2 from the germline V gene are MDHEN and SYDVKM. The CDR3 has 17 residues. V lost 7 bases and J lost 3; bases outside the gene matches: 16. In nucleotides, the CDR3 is TGTGCCAGCACCACTACCGGACAGGGGACGGCCTTCTACGAGCAGTACTTC. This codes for CASTTTGQGTAFYEQYF.

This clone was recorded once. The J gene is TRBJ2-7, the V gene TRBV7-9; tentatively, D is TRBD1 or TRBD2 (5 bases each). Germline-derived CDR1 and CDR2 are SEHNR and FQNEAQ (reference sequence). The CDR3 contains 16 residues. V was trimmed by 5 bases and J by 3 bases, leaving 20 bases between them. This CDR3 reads CASSPRLGTPYYEQYF. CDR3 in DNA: TGTGCCAGCAGCCCACGGCTGGGGACCCCCTACTACGAGCAGTACTTC.

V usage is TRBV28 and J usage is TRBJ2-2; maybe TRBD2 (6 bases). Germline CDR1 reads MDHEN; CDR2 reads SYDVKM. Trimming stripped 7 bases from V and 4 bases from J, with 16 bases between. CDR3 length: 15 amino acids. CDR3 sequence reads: CASTTAGTFTGELFF. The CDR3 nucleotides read TGTGCCAGCACCACCGCCGGGACTTTCACCGGGGAGCTGTTTTTT.

CDR3 bases: TGTGCCAGCAGCTTGCGACTGGCCCCATACGAGCAGTACTTC. Encoded protein: CASSLRLAPYEQYF. V is TRBV5-4 and J is TRBJ2-7, with no clear D. V was clipped by 1 base and J by 4 bases, with 12 bases between them. The CDR3 has 14 residues. Germline lookup yields CDR1 SGHNT and CDR2 YYREEE (reference sequence).

The CDR3 loop reads CATSRDQVYTDTQYF. In DNA, the CDR3 is TGTGCCACCAGCAGAGATCAGGTATACACAGATACGCAGTATTTT. The chain combines TRBV15 with TRBJ2-3; D is ambiguous. The CDR3 spans 15 residues. The germline V gene has CDR1 LNHNV and CDR2 YYDKDF (reference sequence). Between the trimmed V and J ends, which lost 0 bases and 2 bases, there was a span of 9 bases.

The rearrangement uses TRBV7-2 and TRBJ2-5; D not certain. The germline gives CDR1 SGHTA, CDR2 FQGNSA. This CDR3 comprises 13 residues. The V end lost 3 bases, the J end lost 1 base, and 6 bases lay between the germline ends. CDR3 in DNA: TGTGCCAGCAGCTTTCGACGCCAAGAGACCCAGTACTTC. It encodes CASSFRRQETQYF.

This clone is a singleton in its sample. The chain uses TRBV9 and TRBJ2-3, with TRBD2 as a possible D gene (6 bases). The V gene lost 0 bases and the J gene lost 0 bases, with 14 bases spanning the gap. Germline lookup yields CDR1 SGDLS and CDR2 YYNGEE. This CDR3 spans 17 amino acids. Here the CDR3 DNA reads TGTGCCAGCAGCGTAGTCCCCTCGGGGAGGAGCACAGATACGCAGTATTTT. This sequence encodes CASSVVPSGRSTDTQYF.

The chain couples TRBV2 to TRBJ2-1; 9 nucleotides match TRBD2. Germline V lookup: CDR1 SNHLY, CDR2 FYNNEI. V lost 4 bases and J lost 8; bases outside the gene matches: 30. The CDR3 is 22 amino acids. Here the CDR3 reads CASSVFHGWLAGNRGGIHEQFF. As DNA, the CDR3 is TGTGCCAGCAGTGTTTTTCATGGATGGCTAGCGGGAAATAGGGGGGGTATACATGAGCAGTTCTTC.

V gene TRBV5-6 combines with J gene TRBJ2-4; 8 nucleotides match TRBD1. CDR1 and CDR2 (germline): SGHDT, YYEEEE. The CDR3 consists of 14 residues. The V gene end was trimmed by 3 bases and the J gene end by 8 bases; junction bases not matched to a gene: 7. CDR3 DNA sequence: TGTGCCAGCAGCTGGGACAGGAGGAATTACATTCAGTACTTC. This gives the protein CASSWDRRNYIQYF.

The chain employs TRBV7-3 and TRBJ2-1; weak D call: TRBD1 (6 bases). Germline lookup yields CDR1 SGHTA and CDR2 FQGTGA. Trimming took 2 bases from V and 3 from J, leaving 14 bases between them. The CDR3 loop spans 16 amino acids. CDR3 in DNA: TGTGCCAGCAGCTTACAAGGGGGTTTGTACTACAATGAGCAGTTCTTC. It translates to CASSLQGGLYYNEQFF.